Listed here are 20 T cell receptor beta chains from one sample, sequenced in a study of technical replicates of blood from a few donors. Measured with immunoSEQ multiplex PCR; TCRdb has only the in-frame clones, and not every one. The repertoire holds 50,000 to 70,000 clones, 91% seen once, with approximately 4% in the top ten. Specimen: PBMCs. The source is a human donor in good health. Some clones in this sample may be carry-over from other donors' samples.

The V call is TRBV5-1, the J call TRBJ2-3, with D possibly TRBD2 on 5 matching bases. Germline V gene sequence: CDR1 SGHRS, CDR2 YFSETQ. CDR3 length equals 14 residues. Between the trimmed V and J ends, which lost 7 bases and 2 bases, there was a span of 14 bases. The CDR3 DNA reads TGCGCCAGCCGCCGGGAAGACAACACAGATACGCAGTATTTT. It codes for CASRREDNTDTQYF.

The chain has TRBV30 and TRBJ2-3, with TRBD2 identical over 7 bases. The CDR3 loop spans 16 amino acids. CDR1 is GTSNPN and CDR2 is SVGIG in the germline V gene (reference sequence). The trim removed 8 bases at V and 0 bases at J, leaving 14 bases unmatched. This CDR3 reads CAGQDGLADSTDTQYF. In DNA, the CDR3 is TGTGCCGGTCAGGATGGGCTAGCGGATAGCACAGATACGCAGTATTTT.

The chain recombines TRBV14 with TRBJ2-7, with TRBD2 as a possible D gene (6 bases). The CDR3 is 14 amino acids. The ends were cut back, 4 bases at V and 7 bases at J, with 17 bases in the middle. Germline assignment: CDR1 SGHDN and CDR2 FVKESK. This CDR3 reads CASSLHGGVGEQYF. In nucleotides, the CDR3 is TGTGCCAGCAGCCTTCACGGAGGGGTCGGAGAGCAGTACTTC.

The chain joins TRBV13 to TRBJ2-7; D perhaps matches TRBD2 (5 bases). The V and J ends lost 5 bases and 4 bases respectively, with 15 bases between them. The CDR3 has 14 amino acids. Per germline, CDR1 PRHDT and CDR2 FYEKMQ (reference sequence). This CDR3 reads CASSPGGLGYEQYF. In DNA form, the CDR3 reads TGTGCCAGCAGCCCAGGCGGGCTGGGTTACGAGCAGTACTTC.

The chain combines TRBV7-2 with TRBJ1-6, with D perhaps matching TRBD1 (5 bases). V was trimmed by 7 bases and J by 8 bases, leaving 15 bases between them. The CDR3 spans 14 residues. Looked up from germline, CDR1 is SGHTA and CDR2 is FQGNSA. CDR3 coding DNA: TGTGCCAGCATCCCGACAGCAGATTATTCACCCCTCCACTTT. Translating it yields CASIPTADYSPLHF.

The chain has TRBV6-1 and TRBJ1-2; TRBD1 agrees at 11 bases. Germline assignment: CDR1 MNHNS and CDR2 SASEGT. The CDR3 contains 15 residues. J was trimmed by 3 bases and V by 4 bases; bases with no gene match: 4. CDR3: CASSGGTGGDYGYTF. CDR3 coding DNA: TGTGCCAGCAGTGGAGGGACAGGGGGTGACTATGGCTACACCTTC.

This chain connects TRBV9 to TRBJ2-3; D gene ambiguous. V lost 3 bases and J lost 2, with 7 bases in between. The CDR3 extends over 13 amino acids. Germline values: CDR1 SGDLS, CDR2 YYNGEE. The CDR3 region has the DNA TGTGCCAGCAGCGAACAGATCACAGATACGCAGTATTTT. Translating gives CASSEQITDTQYF. Combining the CDR3 with reference TRBV9 and TRBJ2-3 gives the whole variable domain DSGVTQTPKHLITATGQRVTLRCSPRSGDLSVYWYQQSLDQGLQFLIQYYNGEERAKGNILERFSAQQFPDLHSELNLSSLELGDSALYFCASSEQITDTQYFGPGTRLTVL.

The chain combines TRBV19 with TRBJ1-1; D is perhaps TRBD1 (5 bases). Germline CDR1 is LNHDA and CDR2 is SQIVND (reference sequence). The V gene lost 3 bases and the J gene lost 4 bases, with 9 bases spanning the gap. The CDR3 runs to 13 residues. This CDR3 reads CASSIGGVTEAFF. Here the CDR3 DNA reads TGTGCCAGTAGTATTGGGGGGGTCACTGAAGCTTTCTTT. The full variable domain, with the rest looked up from reference TRBV19 and TRBJ1-1, is DGGITQSPKYLFRKEGQNVTLSCEQNLNHDAMYWYRQDPGQGLRLIYYSQIVNDFQKGDIAEGYSVSREKKESFPLTVTSAQKNPTAFYLCASSIGGVTEAFFGQGTRLTVV.

The chain couples TRBV7-2 to TRBJ1-2, with D hard to call. V gave up 4 bases and J gave up 8 bases, with 8 bases separating them. This CDR3 contains 11 residues. Germline-derived CDR1 and CDR2 are SGHTA and FQGNSA. The CDR3 protein is CASSSTLGYTF. CDR3 nucleotide sequence: TGTGCCAGCAGCTCGACATTAGGCTACACCTTC.

J is TRBJ2-5 and V is TRBV9; 9 bases fit TRBD2. Per germline, CDR1 SGDLS and CDR2 YYNGEE. This CDR3 contains 15 residues. V shed 0 bases, J shed 5 bases, and the junction held 5 bases outside the gene matches. The CDR3 nucleotides read TGTGCCAGCAGCGTAGCGGGACTAGCTTGGGAGACCCAGTACTTC. This encodes CASSVAGLAWETQYF.

The chain joins TRBV5-1 to TRBJ2-1, with 8 bases that match TRBD2. Germline V CDR1 and CDR2: SGHRS, YFSETQ. CDR3 size: 15 residues. V gave up 0 bases and J gave up 4 bases; unmatched junction bases: 3. CDR3 in amino acids: CASSLGSGAYNEQFF. CDR3 bases: TGCGCCAGCAGCTTGGGTAGCGGGGCATACAATGAGCAGTTCTTC.

In this sample, this clone turned up once. This chain connects TRBV5-1 to TRBJ2-5; D might be TRBD2 (5 bases). This CDR3 is 14 amino acids long. The germline CDR1 and CDR2 sequences are SGHRS and YFSETQ. V lost 0 bases, J lost 2 bases, and 8 bases lay in between. The CDR3 sequence: CASSLAGDQETQYF. CDR3 nucleotides: TGCGCCAGCAGCTTGGCCGGGGATCAAGAGACCCAGTACTTC.

This clone was seen more than once but under ten times. The chain combines TRBV4-3 with TRBJ2-1; no definite D call. This CDR3 is built from 14 residues. Between the trimmed V and J ends, which lost 1 base and 3 bases, there was a span of 7 bases. The germline CDR1 and CDR2 sequences are LGHNA and YSLEER. This CDR3 reads CASSQATSYNEQFF. The CDR3 region has the DNA TGCGCCAGCAGCCAAGCTACGAGCTACAATGAGCAGTTCTTC.

The rearrangement joins TRBV7-2 to TRBJ2-3; no reliable D call. Looked up from germline, CDR1 is SGHTA and CDR2 is FQGNSA. The CDR3 spans 13 residues. V was clipped by 6 bases and J by 7 bases, with 14 bases between them. The CDR3: CASRMSGMNTQYF. The CDR3 DNA reads TGTGCCAGCAGGATGTCAGGAATGAATACGCAGTATTTT.

J is TRBJ2-3 and V is TRBV4-3; 12 nucleotides line up with TRBD2. Looked up from germline, CDR1 is LGHNA and CDR2 is YSLEER. The CDR3 contains 17 residues. J was trimmed by 6 bases and V by 1 base; bases with no gene match: 8. CDR3 nucleotide sequence: TGCGCCAGCAGCCAAGCTCTCGGACTAGCGGGATTGGATACGCAGTATTTT. Translated: CASSQALGLAGLDTQYF.

This CDR3 is CASSLARGGSGNTIYF. The CDR3 region has the DNA TGTGCCAGCAGCTTAGCGCGGGGAGGTAGTGGAAACACCATATATTTT. V is TRBV7-2 and J is TRBJ1-3; D unclear. V was trimmed by 0 bases and J by 3 bases, leaving 12 bases between them. This CDR3 has 16 residues. Per germline, CDR1 SGHTA and CDR2 FQGNSA. Looking up the rest from reference TRBV7-2 and TRBJ1-3 gives the full variable domain: GAGVSQSPSNKVTEKGKDVELRCDPISGHTALYWYRQSLGQGLEFLIYFQGNSAPDKSGLPSDRFSAERTGGSVSTLTIQRTQQEDSAVYLCASSLARGGSGNTIYFGEGSWLTVV.

The V and J genes are TRBV7-2 and TRBJ1-5; perhaps TRBD1 as D (6 bases). The CDR3 spans 14 residues. Between the trimmed V and J ends, which lost 4 bases and 7 bases, there was a span of 14 bases. Germline assignment: CDR1 SGHTA and CDR2 FQGNSA. The chain's CDR3 is CASSSTGGGQPQHF. The CDR3, as DNA: TGTGCCAGCAGCTCGACAGGAGGAGGACAGCCCCAGCATTTT.

The J gene is TRBJ2-3, the V gene TRBV4-3; D is possibly TRBD2 (7 bases). The germline V and J ends were trimmed by 4 bases and 0 bases, with 14 bases remaining between them. CDR1 LGHNA and CDR2 YSLEER come from the germline V gene. This CDR3 is built from 16 residues. For the CDR3, the DNA is TGCGCCAGCAGCCCCAGTGGGGGGGCAAGCACAGATACGCAGTATTTT. Amino acids: CASSPSGGASTDTQYF.

A single count supports this clone. The rearrangement links TRBV5-6 to TRBJ2-7; possibly TRBD1 for D (7 bases). V lost 2 bases, J lost 0 bases, and 15 bases lay in between. CDR1 and CDR2 from the germline V gene are SGHDT and YYEEEE. This CDR3 has 16 residues. CDR3 bases: TGTGCCAGCAGCTTACGTCCGCAGGGGGGCTCCTACGAGCAGTACTTC. Translating it yields CASSLRPQGGSYEQYF.

J is TRBJ2-7 and V is TRBV29-1; 8 positions match TRBD2. V gave up 3 bases and J gave up 3 bases; unmatched junction bases: 13. CDR1 is SQVTM and CDR2 is ANQGSEA in the germline V gene. There are 16 residues in the CDR3. CDR3 in DNA: TGCAGCGTTGATGGGGCCAAGTCGGGAGGGAACTACGAGCAGTACTTC. Amino acid sequence: CSVDGAKSGGNYEQYF.